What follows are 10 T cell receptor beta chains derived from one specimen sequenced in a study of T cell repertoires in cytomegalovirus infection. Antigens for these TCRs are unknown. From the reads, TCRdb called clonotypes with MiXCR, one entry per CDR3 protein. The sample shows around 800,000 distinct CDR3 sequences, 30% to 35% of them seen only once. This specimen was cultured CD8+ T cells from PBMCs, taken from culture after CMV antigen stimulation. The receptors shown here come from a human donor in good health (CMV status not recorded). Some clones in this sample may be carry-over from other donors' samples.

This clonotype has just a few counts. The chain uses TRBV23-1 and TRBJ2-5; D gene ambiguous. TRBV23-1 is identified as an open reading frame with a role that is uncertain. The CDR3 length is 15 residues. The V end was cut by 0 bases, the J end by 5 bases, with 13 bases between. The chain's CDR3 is CASSQSQPAGETQYF. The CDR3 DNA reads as TGCGCCAGCAGTCAATCCCAGCCCGCCGGGGAGACCCAGTACTTC.

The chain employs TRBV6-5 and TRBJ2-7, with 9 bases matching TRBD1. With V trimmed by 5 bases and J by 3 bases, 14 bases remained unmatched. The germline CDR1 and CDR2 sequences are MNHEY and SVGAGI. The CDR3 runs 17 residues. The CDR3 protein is CASSLDHGTGMIYEQYF. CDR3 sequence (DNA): TGTGCCAGCAGTCTTGATCACGGGACAGGGATGATCTACGAGCAGTACTTC.

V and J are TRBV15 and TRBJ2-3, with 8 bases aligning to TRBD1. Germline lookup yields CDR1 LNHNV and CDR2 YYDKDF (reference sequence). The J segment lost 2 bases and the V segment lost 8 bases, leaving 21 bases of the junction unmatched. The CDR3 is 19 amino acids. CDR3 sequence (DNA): TGTGCCACCTCTGGAGGGGAGGACAGGGTCCGTTGGGCCACAGATACGCAGTATTTT. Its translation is CATSGGEDRVRWATDTQYF.

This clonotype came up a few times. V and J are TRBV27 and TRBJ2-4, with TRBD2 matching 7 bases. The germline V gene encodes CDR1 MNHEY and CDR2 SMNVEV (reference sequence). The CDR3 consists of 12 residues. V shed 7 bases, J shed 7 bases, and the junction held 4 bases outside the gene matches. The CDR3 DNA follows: TGTGCCAGCAAAACCGGGGGGAACATTCAGTACTTC. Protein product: CASKTGGNIQYF.

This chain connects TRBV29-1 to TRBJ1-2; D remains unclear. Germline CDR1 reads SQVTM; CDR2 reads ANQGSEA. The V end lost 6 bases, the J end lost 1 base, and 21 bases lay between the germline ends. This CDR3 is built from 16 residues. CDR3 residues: CSVDPTGNSDNYGYTF. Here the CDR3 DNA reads TGCAGCGTAGATCCTACCGGGAACAGCGATAACTATGGCTACACCTTC.

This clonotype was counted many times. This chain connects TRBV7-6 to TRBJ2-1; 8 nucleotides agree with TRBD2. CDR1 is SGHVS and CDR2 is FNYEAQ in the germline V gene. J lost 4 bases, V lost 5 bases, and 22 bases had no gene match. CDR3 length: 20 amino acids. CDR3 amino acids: CASSLITGPRRLAGYNEQFF. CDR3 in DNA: TGTGCCAGCAGCCTTATTACTGGCCCCCGGAGGCTAGCGGGTTACAATGAGCAGTTCTTC.

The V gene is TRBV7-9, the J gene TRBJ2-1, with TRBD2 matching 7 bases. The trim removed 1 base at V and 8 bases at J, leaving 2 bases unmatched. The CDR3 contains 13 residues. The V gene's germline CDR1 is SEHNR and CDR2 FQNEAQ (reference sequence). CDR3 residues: CASSLVRGDEQFF. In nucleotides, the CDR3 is TGTGCCAGCAGCTTAGTCCGGGGGGATGAGCAGTTCTTC.

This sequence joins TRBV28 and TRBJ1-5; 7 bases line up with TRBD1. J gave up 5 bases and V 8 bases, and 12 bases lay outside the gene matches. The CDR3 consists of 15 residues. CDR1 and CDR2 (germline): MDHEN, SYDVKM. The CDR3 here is CASVPRQGVDQPQHF. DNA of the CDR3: TGTGCCAGCGTCCCTAGACAGGGTGTCGATCAGCCCCAGCATTTT.

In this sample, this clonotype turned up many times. CDR3 region: CASSLGGLNYGYTF. The CDR3 DNA reads as TGTGCCAGCAGCTTAGGGGGTCTGAACTATGGCTACACCTTC. The chain links TRBV7-6 to TRBJ1-2; D remains unclear. The CDR3 runs 14 residues. The germline V gene encodes CDR1 SGHVS and CDR2 FNYEAQ. Trimming stripped 1 base from V and 2 bases from J, with 8 bases between.

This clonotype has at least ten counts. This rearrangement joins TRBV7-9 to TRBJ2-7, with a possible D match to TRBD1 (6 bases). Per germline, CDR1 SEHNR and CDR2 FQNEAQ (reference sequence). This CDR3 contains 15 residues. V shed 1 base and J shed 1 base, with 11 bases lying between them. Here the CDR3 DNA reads TGTGCCAGCAGCTTAGAGGGCAGGGGATCCTACGAGCAGTACTTC. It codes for CASSLEGRGSYEQYF. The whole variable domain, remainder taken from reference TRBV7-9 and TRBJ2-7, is DTGVSQNPRHKITKRGQNVTFRCDPISEHNRLYWYRQTLGQGPEFLTYFQNEAQLEKSRLLSDRFSAERPKGSFSTLEIQRTEQGDSAMYLCASSLEGRGSYEQYFGPGTRLTVT.